The next 27 T cell receptor beta chains were all read from a single sample in a study of blood T cell repertoires in COVID-19 (dated by TCRdb to the early 2020s). Libraries came from the immunoSEQ multiplex PCR assay. TCRdb's version of the immuneACCESS table is confined to in-frame rearrangements and falls short of the full clone set. An unresolved V gene accounts for under half of the shortfall where checked; the remainder is of unknown origin. Counted in this sample were approximately 120,000 clones; around 80% of them appeared once. The ten most abundant clones make up 7% to 9.5% of the sample. The sequenced sample was peripheral blood. Receptors were obtained from a woman older than 75 with active or convalescent COVID-19.

This clone is a singleton in its sample. The chain employs TRBV18 and TRBJ2-7, with a possible D match to TRBD1 (7 bases). In germline, CDR1 is KGHSH, CDR2 LQKENI. V lost 4 bases and J 5 bases, leaving 15 bases between the germline ends. The CDR3 has 14 residues. DNA for the CDR3: TGTGCCAGCTCACTGCGACAGGGAGGAGACGAGCAGTACTTC. Translating gives CASSLRQGGDEQYF.

V is TRBV5-1 and J is TRBJ2-2, with 10 bases fitting TRBD1. The CDR3 contains 14 residues. Germline V gene data show CDR1 as SGHRS and CDR2 as YFSETQ. V was pared by 7 bases and J by 1 base, with 1 base of the junction left unmatched. The CDR3 here is CASDRGQNTGELFF. CDR3 in DNA: TGCGCCAGCGACAGGGGGCAGAACACCGGGGAGCTGTTTTTT.

The V and J genes are TRBV5-4 and TRBJ2-7; the D gene is possibly TRBD1 (6 bases). Germline V gene lookup returns CDR1 SGHNT and CDR2 YYREEE (reference sequence). The CDR3 is made up of 14 amino acids. Between the trimmed V and J ends, which lost 0 bases and 0 bases, there was a span of 7 bases. The CDR3 spells CASSLGDISYEQYF. Written as DNA, the CDR3 is TGTGCCAGCAGCTTGGGGGACATCTCCTACGAGCAGTACTTC.

The chain employs TRBV9 and TRBJ2-1; 12 bases agree with TRBD2. This CDR3 spans 15 amino acids. Per germline, CDR1 SGDLS and CDR2 YYNGEE. The trim removed 4 bases at V and 9 bases at J, leaving 8 bases unmatched. The CDR3, as DNA: TGTGCCAGCAGCCGGTCACTAGCGGGAGGCTCTGAGCAGTTCTTC. Protein sequence: CASSRSLAGGSEQFF.

This clone has just a few counts. V and J are TRBV2 and TRBJ2-2; 11 bases are a match to TRBD2. This CDR3 contains 17 residues. In germline, CDR1 is SNHLY, CDR2 FYNNEI. The V segment lost 3 bases and the J segment 3 bases; nucleotides outside the gene matches: 6. The CDR3 region is CASSDLAGGLYTGELFF. CDR3 sequence (DNA): TGTGCCAGCAGTGATCTAGCGGGAGGATTATACACCGGGGAGCTGTTTTTT.

This sequence joins TRBV7-3 and TRBJ2-3; 10 bases map to TRBD2. V gave up 5 bases and J gave up 4 bases; unmatched junction bases: 9. The germline V gene encodes CDR1 SGHTA and CDR2 FQGTGA. This CDR3 is 16 amino acids long. This CDR3 reads CASSPQLAGRADTQYF. The DNA for the CDR3 is TGTGCCAGCAGCCCGCAACTAGCGGGAAGAGCAGATACGCAGTATTTT.

This chain connects TRBV6-8 to TRBJ2-1; possibly TRBD2 for D (5 bases). Trimming shortened V by 11 bases and J by 5 bases, and 13 bases separated the two germline ends. Germline V gene data show CDR1 as MNHGY and CDR2 as SAAAGT. The CDR3 totals 12 residues. The DNA of the CDR3 is TGTGCCGGAAGAGGGCCCCACAATGAGCAGTTCTTC. It yields the protein CAGRGPHNEQFF.

J is TRBJ2-7 and V is TRBV5-4, with D uncertain. This CDR3 contains 13 residues. Germline CDR1 and CDR2: SGHNT and YYREEE (reference sequence). Between the trimmed V and J ends, which lost 0 bases and 8 bases, there was a span of 12 bases. This CDR3 reads CASSLDPNGKQYF. DNA of the CDR3: TGTGCCAGCAGCTTGGACCCGAATGGCAAGCAGTACTTC.

The genes are TRBV5-1 and TRBJ1-6; D is uncertain. The CDR3 is made up of 15 amino acids. The germline V and J ends were trimmed by 0 bases and 5 bases, with 9 bases remaining between them. In germline, CDR1 is SGHRS, CDR2 YFSETQ. CDR3 sequence: CASSLGIQHNSPLHF. Here the CDR3 DNA reads TGCGCCAGCAGCTTGGGAATACAACATAATTCACCCCTCCACTTT.

V usage is TRBV6-2 or TRBV6-3 and J usage is TRBJ2-1, with TRBD2 identical over 10 bases. The germline V gene has CDR1 MNHEY and CDR2 SVGEGT. With V trimmed by 2 bases and J by 8 bases, 12 bases remained unmatched. CDR3 size: 17 residues. CDR3 protein: CASSYAREREGRDEQFF. CDR3 nucleotides: TGTGCCAGCAGTTACGCCCGAGAGCGGGAGGGCCGGGATGAGCAGTTCTTC.

CDR3 sequence (DNA): TGTGCCAGCAGTTTGACTGAATACAATGAGCAGTTCTTC. This sequence encodes CASSLTEYNEQFF. The chain joins TRBV27 to TRBJ2-1; D uncertain. The germline CDR1 and CDR2 sequences are MNHEY and SMNVEV (reference sequence). V was clipped by 3 bases and J by 4 bases, with 7 bases between them. The CDR3 is 13 residues long.

The chain couples TRBV3-1 (or the pseudogene TRBV3-2) to TRBJ1-1; 10 nucleotides agree with TRBD1. Losses at the gene ends were 3 bases for V and 5 bases for J; bases not matched to a gene: 3. The CDR3 runs to 14 residues. Per germline, CDR1 LGHDT and CDR2 YNNKEL (reference sequence). The CDR3 here is CASSQGQGRTEAFF. CDR3 coding DNA: TGTGCCAGCAGCCAGGGACAGGGGCGAACTGAAGCTTTCTTT.

V is TRBV28 and J is TRBJ1-3; TRBD1 matches at 8 bases. Germline CDR1 is MDHEN and CDR2 is SYDVKM. V lost 4 bases to trimming and J lost 0 bases; unmatched junction nucleotides: 8. The length of the CDR3 is 17 residues. The CDR3 sequence: CASSSVTGELSGNTIYF. Here the CDR3 DNA reads TGTGCCAGCAGTTCAGTGACAGGGGAACTCTCTGGAAACACCATATATTTT.

The V and J genes are TRBV11-3 and TRBJ2-7; TRBD1 might be the D (5 bases). V dropped 5 bases and J dropped 4 bases, with 18 bases sitting between them. Germline loops: CDR1 SGHNT, CDR2 YENEEA. The CDR3 length is 15 residues. This CDR3 reads CASSRQGVGPYEQYF. DNA for the CDR3: TGTGCCAGCAGCCGCCAAGGGGTCGGCCCGTACGAGCAGTACTTC.

The count of this clone is one. The genes are TRBV24-1 and TRBJ2-3; 12 nucleotides agree with TRBD2. Trimming removed 2 bases from V and 6 bases from J; junction bases left unmatched: 2. The germline CDR1 and CDR2 sequences are KGHDR and SFDVKD. The CDR3 length is 15 residues. CDR3 bases: TGTGCCACCAGTGATTCCCTAGCGGGAGGGGATACGCAGTATTTT. Translation gives CATSDSLAGGDTQYF.

The CDR3 DNA is TGTGCCAGCAGCACCCTCCGGGGGGCTTTGGGCAATCAGCCCCAGCATTTT. This gives the protein CASSTLRGALGNQPQHF. This chain joins TRBV5-6 and TRBJ1-5; weak D call: TRBD1 (6 bases). V was clipped by 4 bases and J by 2 bases, with 19 bases between them. CDR3 length: 17 residues. Germline V gene lookup returns CDR1 SGHDT and CDR2 YYEEEE.

This chain links TRBV7-8 with TRBJ1-2; D unresolved. Germline V gene sequence: CDR1 SGHVS, CDR2 FQNEAQ. The V end was cut by 5 bases, the J end by 3 bases, with 10 bases between. The CDR3 contains 13 residues. The CDR3, as DNA: TGTGCCAGCAGCCCCGACATTTACTATGGCTACACCTTC. It encodes CASSPDIYYGYTF.

V usage is TRBV11-2 and J usage is TRBJ2-1; 9 positions match TRBD1. CDR3 length equals 15 residues. Germline trimming cut 1 base from V and 8 bases from J; bases unmatched to any gene: 6. Germline CDR1 and CDR2: SGHAT and FQNNGV. CDR3 DNA sequence: TGTGCCAGCAGCTTAGTGGGACAGGGCGTTTATGAGCAGTTCTTC. It yields the protein CASSLVGQGVYEQFF.

J is TRBJ1-6 and V is TRBV28; TRBD1 matches at 9 bases. V shed 7 bases and J 10 bases; nucleotides not matched to a gene: 11. The germline V gene encodes CDR1 MDHEN and CDR2 SYDVKM. This CDR3 is built from 15 residues. The CDR3 nucleotides are TGTGCCAGCATCCCGGGCGGGACAGGGTCCTCACCCCTCCACTTT. Its translation is CASIPGGTGSSPLHF.

The rearrangement joins TRBV3-1 (or the pseudogene TRBV3-2) to TRBJ2-2, with 7 nucleotides matching TRBD2. The CDR3 consists of 14 residues. V gave up 5 bases and J gave up 5 bases; unmatched junction bases: 5. Germline CDR1 LGHDT, CDR2 YNNKEL (reference sequence). In DNA form, the CDR3 reads TGTGCCAGCAGCAGAAATAGCGGGACCGGGGAGCTGTTTTTT. Amino acid sequence: CASSRNSGTGELFF.

The chain recombines TRBV14 with TRBJ2-1; D not certain. This CDR3 comprises 14 residues. The V gene lost 0 bases and the J gene lost 5 bases, with 8 bases spanning the gap. Germline CDR1 and CDR2: SGHDN and FVKESK. DNA for the CDR3: TGTGCCAGCAGCCAAGAAACTCCCCACAATGAGCAGTTCTTC. This sequence encodes CASSQETPHNEQFF.

The chain recombines TRBV3-1 (or the pseudogene TRBV3-2) with TRBJ2-2; 8 nucleotides match TRBD1. The CDR3 is 16 amino acids. J was trimmed by 1 base and V by 1 base; bases with no gene match: 2. Germline assignment: CDR1 LGHDT and CDR2 YNNKEL (reference sequence). The CDR3 reads CASSQGGQVNTGELFF. CDR3 in DNA: TGTGCCAGCAGCCAAGGGGGACAGGTGAACACCGGGGAGCTGTTTTTT.

This rearrangement joins TRBV27 to TRBJ1-5, with TRBD1 matching 7 bases. V shed 5 bases and J 3 bases; nucleotides not matched to a gene: 16. From germline, CDR1 is MNHEY and CDR2 SMNVEV (reference sequence). CDR3 length: 18 amino acids. The CDR3 reads CASSPDTPRQGNNQPQHF. For the CDR3, the DNA is TGTGCCAGCAGTCCCGATACGCCGCGACAGGGCAACAATCAGCCCCAGCATTTT.

The V gene is TRBV27, the J gene TRBJ2-3; 10 bases match TRBD2. The CDR3 is made up of 17 amino acids. The J segment lost 0 bases and the V segment lost 4 bases, leaving 7 bases of the junction unmatched. Germline CDR1 and CDR2: MNHEY and SMNVEV (reference sequence). CDR3 protein: CASSSRTSGLSTDTQYF. The DNA for the CDR3 is TGTGCCAGCAGTTCTCGGACTAGCGGTCTGAGCACAGATACGCAGTATTTT.

The chain recombines TRBV6-2 or TRBV6-3 with TRBJ2-7; possible D gene TRBD2, 6 bases. The CDR3 is 12 residues long. From germline, CDR1 is MNHEY and CDR2 SVGEGT. V gave up 4 bases and J gave up 5 bases, with 9 bases separating them. The CDR3 nucleotides are TGTGCCAGCAGTTGGCGGGAACACGAGCAGTACTTC. Protein: CASSWREHEQYF.

The rearrangement uses TRBV7-2 and TRBJ2-7, with 9 nucleotides matching TRBD1. Germline assignment: CDR1 SGHTA and CDR2 FQGNSA. This CDR3 has 17 residues. Trimming removed 1 base from V and 1 base from J; junction bases left unmatched: 8. In nucleotides, the CDR3 is TGTGCCAGCAGCTTAGTAGTCGGACAGGGGATTTCCTACGAGCAGTACTTC. This gives the protein CASSLVVGQGISYEQYF.

The V call is TRBV28, the J call TRBJ2-7; 7 bases map to TRBD1. This CDR3 region has 12 residues. Germline V CDR1 and CDR2: MDHEN, SYDVKM. With V trimmed by 6 bases and J by 7 bases, 6 bases remained unmatched. The CDR3 loop is CASSLQGWEQYF. For the CDR3, the DNA is TGTGCCAGCAGCCTACAGGGGTGGGAGCAGTACTTC. The whole variable domain, filled in from reference TRBV28 and TRBJ2-7, reads DVKVTQSSRYLVKRTGEKVFLECVQDMDHENMFWYRQDPGLGLRLIYFSYDVKMKEKGDIPEGYSVSREKKERFSLILESASTNQTSMYLCASSLQGWEQYFGPGTRLTVT.